The 18 T cell receptor beta chains presented below share a single source sample, sequenced in a study of shared T cell receptors in the human thymus (dated by TCRdb to the early 2020s). Library preparation was by the immunoSEQ multiplex PCR assay. Here the immuneACCESS table is served through TCRdb, limited to in-frame sequences with V and J called. Missing clones are a known gap in these copies; in checked studies unresolved V genes cover under half, and the rest lacks a known reason. The sample profile shows hundreds of thousands of clones; 70% to 90% of them were found once. The top ten constitute just under 0.0095% of the sample. These data are also associated with another study on human thymus T cells.

The sequenced material came from thymocytes. The receptor set was obtained from a boy less than two years old with a congenital heart defect. Donor details come from another sample of the same person, matched by shared clones.

The chain uses TRBV27 and TRBJ1-1; 9 bases line up with TRBD1. Looked up from germline, CDR1 is MNHEY and CDR2 is SMNVEV (reference sequence). This CDR3 has 16 residues. V was clipped by 3 bases and J by 6 bases; unmatched bases: 11. For the CDR3, the DNA is TGTGCCAGCAGTTTCTCGCTGGACAGGGGATCCCCTGAAGCTTTCTTT. The encoded protein is CASSFSLDRGSPEAFF.

This chain connects TRBV7-6 to TRBJ2-4, with TRBD2 matching 9 bases. This CDR3 spans 20 amino acids. With 4 bases clipped from V and 1 base from J, the junction kept 17 bases outside the gene matches. Germline V gives CDR1 SGHVS, CDR2 FNYEAQ. CDR3 protein: CASSSTPLTSGGRAKNIQYF. The CDR3 bases are TGTGCCAGCAGCTCTACCCCCTTGACTAGCGGTGGCCGGGCCAAAAACATTCAGTACTTC.

This clone was observed a single time. The rearrangement links TRBV6-7 to TRBJ1-1; TRBD1 aligns across 7 bases. TRBV6-7 has ORF status, its function being uncertain. The CDR3 length is 16 residues. After removal of 6 bases from V and 0 bases from J, the junction contained 10 bases not matched to a gene. The DNA for the CDR3 is TGTGCCAGCAGCCACAGGGGTTCGGCGATGAACACTGAAGCTTTCTTT. This sequence encodes CASSHRGSAMNTEAFF.

The V and J genes are TRBV19 and TRBJ1-5; 10 bases align to TRBD1. The J segment lost 7 bases and the V segment lost 3 bases, leaving 6 bases of the junction unmatched. Germline V gives CDR1 LNHDA, CDR2 SQIVND (reference sequence). CDR3 length: 15 residues. CDR3 coding DNA: TGTGCCAGTAGTATGGAGGGGACAGGGGACCAGCCCCAGCATTTT. Translation: CASSMEGTGDQPQHF. The full variable domain, in which reference TRBV19 and TRBJ1-5 provide the parts outside the CDR3, is DGGITQSPKYLFRKEGQNVTLSCEQNLNHDAMYWYRQDPGQGLRLIYYSQIVNDFQKGDIAEGYSVSREKKESFPLTVTSAQKNPTAFYLCASSMEGTGDQPQHFGDGTRLSIL.

V is TRBV2 and J is TRBJ2-7; maybe TRBD1 (6 bases). Per germline, CDR1 SNHLY and CDR2 FYNNEI. This CDR3 spans 16 amino acids. Trimming left V 0 bases short and J 2 bases short, with 14 bases between. DNA of the CDR3: TGTGCCAGCAGTGAAGCGGGGACAAGCCTACCCTACGAGCAGTACTTC. Translating it yields CASSEAGTSLPYEQYF. The whole variable domain, filled in from reference TRBV2 and TRBJ2-7, reads EPEVTQTPSHQVTQMGQEVILRCVPISNHLYFYWYRQILGQKVEFLVSFYNNEISEKSEIFDDQFSVERPDGSNFTLKIRSTKLEDSAMYFCASSEAGTSLPYEQYFGPGTRLTVT.

The count of this clone is one. The chain uses TRBV4-1 and TRBJ2-1; weak D call: TRBD1 (6 bases). The V end lost 3 bases, the J end lost 15 bases, and 12 bases lay between the germline ends. The CDR3 totals 11 residues. Germline-derived CDR1 and CDR2 are MGHRA and YSYEKL. In nucleotides, the CDR3 is TGCGCCAGCAGCCAGACGGGACATTGGTTCTTC. It specifies CASSQTGHWFF.

This clone has a single count. The rearrangement uses TRBV27 and TRBJ2-7; 9 bases are a match to TRBD1. The CDR3 has 14 residues. V was clipped by 6 bases and J by 2 bases; unmatched bases: 5. CDR1 is MNHEY, CDR2 SMNVEV, per germline (reference sequence). In nucleotides, the CDR3 is TGTGCCAGCAGGAACAGGGGGCTTACCTACGAGCAGTACTTC. Protein sequence: CASRNRGLTYEQYF.

The chain combines TRBV30 with TRBJ2-6; D perhaps matches TRBD1 (6 bases). The germline gives CDR1 GTSNPN, CDR2 SVGIG (reference sequence). The germline V and J ends were trimmed by 4 bases and 0 bases, with 19 bases remaining between them. CDR3 length equals 18 residues. The CDR3 protein is CAWNWGHQTNSGANVLTF. CDR3 bases: TGTGCCTGGAACTGGGGACATCAAACGAACTCTGGGGCCAACGTCCTGACTTTC.

The CDR3 DNA reads as TGCGCCAGCAGCCCTAGGGCTCGGGTCAAAAATGGACTAGCGGACTGGGGGGATACGCAGTATTTT. Residues: CASSPRARVKNGLADWGDTQYF. The chain joins TRBV4-3 to TRBJ2-3; 10 bases match TRBD2. V trimming: 4 bases; J trimming: 6 bases; junction bases outside the gene matches: 28. CDR1 LGHNA and CDR2 YSLEER come from the germline V gene. The CDR3 extends over 22 amino acids.

This rearrangement joins TRBV5-4 to TRBJ1-2; D gene unclear. The CDR3 loop spans 16 amino acids. The V gene's germline CDR1 is SGHNT and CDR2 YYREEE (reference sequence). V lost 0 bases, J lost 4 bases, and 16 bases lay in between. The CDR3 region has the DNA TGTGCCAGCAGCTTGGTCGCCTCCTCTGGAGGCTATGGCTACACCTTC. Amino acids: CASSLVASSGGYGYTF.

This chain joins TRBV28 and TRBJ1-2; D not certain. The CDR3 is made up of 14 amino acids. Between the trimmed V and J ends, which lost 8 bases and 2 bases, there was a span of 15 bases. CDR1 and CDR2 (germline): MDHEN, SYDVKM. CDR3 DNA: TGTGCCAGCCTCGATTCTGGGCAGAACTATGGCTACACCTTC. Translation: CASLDSGQNYGYTF.

The rearrangement uses TRBV5-8 and TRBJ2-7; TRBD1 is a possible D gene (6 bases). CDR1 and CDR2 from the germline V gene are SGHTS and YDEGEE. The CDR3 is 18 amino acids. The V gene lost 2 bases and the J gene lost 1 base, with 22 bases spanning the gap. CDR3 residues: CASSFKVPAPGVSYEQYF. As DNA, the CDR3 is TGTGCCAGCAGCTTTAAGGTCCCTGCACCAGGGGTGTCCTACGAGCAGTACTTC.

The chain employs TRBV7-6 and TRBJ2-7; 10 nucleotides match TRBD1. Germline V CDR1 and CDR2: SGHVS, FNYEAQ. CDR3 length equals 18 residues. With V trimmed by 4 bases and J by 3 bases, 15 bases remained unmatched. In DNA form, the CDR3 reads TGTGCCAGCAGCTCCCAGTTAGGCGGGACAGGGGCTCTCTACGAGCAGTACTTC. Its translation is CASSSQLGGTGALYEQYF.

In its sample, this clone was seen a few times. The chain is built from TRBV30 and TRBJ1-1; 9 bases match TRBD1. From germline, CDR1 is GTSNPN and CDR2 SVGIG (reference sequence). With 2 bases clipped from V and 0 bases from J, the junction kept 10 bases outside the gene matches. There are 17 residues in the CDR3. This CDR3 is CAWSPPLGTGMNTEAFF. In nucleotides, the CDR3 is TGTGCCTGGAGTCCCCCCTTAGGGACAGGGATGAACACTGAAGCTTTCTTT.

The rearrangement links TRBV6-1 to TRBJ1-2, with no clear D. The germline CDR1 and CDR2 sequences are MNHNS and SASEGT. The CDR3 totals 15 residues. The ends were cut back, 2 bases at V and 8 bases at J, with 18 bases in the middle. The CDR3 DNA reads TGTGCCAGCAGTGAAAGTAAAGGCAGGCCGCTGGGCTACACCTTC. It yields the protein CASSESKGRPLGYTF.

The rearrangement uses TRBV7-9 and TRBJ2-7; D might be TRBD1 (6 bases). Trimming shortened V by 1 base and J by 6 bases, and 22 bases separated the two germline ends. This CDR3 comprises 17 residues. CDR1 is SEHNR, CDR2 FQNEAQ, per germline (reference sequence). In DNA, the CDR3 is TGTGCCAGCAGCTTAGTCACAATGAACGGGACACACCTCGAGCAGTACTTC. Translation gives CASSLVTMNGTHLEQYF.

V and J are TRBV30 and TRBJ2-2; 7 bases are shared with TRBD1. Germline V lookup: CDR1 GTSNPN, CDR2 SVGIG (reference sequence). V was pared by 8 bases and J by 8 bases, with 14 bases of the junction left unmatched. The CDR3 contains 14 residues. CDR3 DNA: TGTGCCGCGACCGGGACAGATCTTCGAGGGGAGCTGTTTTTT. This encodes CAATGTDLRGELFF. Drawing the rest from reference TRBV30 and TRBJ2-2, the complete variable domain is SQTIHQWPATLVQPVGSPLSLECTVEGTSNPNLYWYRQAAGRGLQLLFYSVGIGQISSEVPQNLSASRPQDRQFILSSKKLLLSDSGFYLCAATGTDLRGELFFGEGSRLTVL.

The V gene is TRBV5-1, the J gene TRBJ1-1, with a weak D call TRBD1 (5 bases). The V and J ends lost 4 bases and 0 bases respectively, with 13 bases between them. There are 15 residues in the CDR3. In germline, CDR1 is SGHRS, CDR2 YFSETQ. The CDR3, as DNA: TGCGCCAGCAGCGTATCCAGGGCGATGAACACTGAAGCTTTCTTT. Residues: CASSVSRAMNTEAFF.